Sequencing of this T cell receptor (beta chain) was carried out in a study of blood T cell repertoires in COVID-19. As for the study in general: Samples representing acute and convalescent COVID-19 were sourced from the United States, Italy and Spain. T cells, B-cell-depleted T cells, or PBMCs supplied cDNA or gDNA.

The germline V gene encodes CDR1 SGHDN and CDR2 FVKESK. Trimming stripped 0 bases from V and 0 bases from J, with 12 bases between. The CDR3 spans 18 residues. As originally analysed: Reference gene primer amplification yielded estimated nucleated cell counts. TCRdb's copy holds only in-frame clones and misses some; the assay was immunoSEQ multiplex PCR. The DNA gave D and trimming, while V, J and clone size come from that table. The table includes about 190,000 clones, more than 70% detected once. The source material was peripheral blood. The receptor was derived from a man aged 50 or older with active or convalescent COVID-19. This chain uses TRBV14 with TRBJ1-6, with D unresolved. CDR3 coding DNA: TGTGCCAGCAGCCAAGATTACCGAAAGAGCTCCTATAATTCACCCCTCCACTTT. Amino acid sequence: CASSQDYRKSSYNSPLHF.